A single sample gave rise to the 22 T cell receptor beta chains below, sequenced in a study of cytomegalovirus exposure and HLA in healthy donors. PCR was performed using 60 Vbeta and 13 Jbeta primers. Assay: immunoSEQ multiplex PCR; the TCRdb copy retains only in-frame clones and omits some. The sample yields over 60,000 clones, around 72% seen once. Sequencing used PBMCs. The receptors come from a woman aged 25 to 45 in good health and CMV-seropositive.

A few counts support this clone. The V gene is TRBV2, the J gene TRBJ1-1, with D perhaps TRBD1 (5 bases). Trimming left V 8 bases short and J 1 base short, with 14 bases between. In germline, CDR1 is SNHLY, CDR2 FYNNEI. CDR3 size: 14 residues. In nucleotides, the CDR3 is TGTGCCAGCGGCCGGGGGAGATCGAACACTGAAGCTTTCTTT. This codes for CASGRGRSNTEAFF.

This rearrangement joins TRBV7-9 to TRBJ2-6, with D possibly being TRBD2 (6 bases). V shed 7 bases and J shed 0 bases, with 19 bases lying between them. Germline CDR1 and CDR2: SEHNR and FQNEAQ (reference sequence). The CDR3 consists of 18 residues. CDR3 in amino acids: CASTDYPGVSSGANVLTF. In nucleotides, the CDR3 is TGTGCCAGCACTGATTACCCGGGGGTGAGCTCTGGGGCCAACGTCCTGACTTTC. Variable domain in full (rest from reference TRBV7-9 and TRBJ2-6): DTGVSQNPRHKITKRGQNVTFRCDPISEHNRLYWYRQTLGQGPEFLTYFQNEAQLEKSRLLSDRFSAERPKGSFSTLEIQRTEQGDSAMYLCASTDYPGVSSGANVLTFGAGSRLTVL.

V gene TRBV4-3 combines with J gene TRBJ2-2, with 13 nucleotides matching TRBD2. V trimming: 2 bases; J trimming: 7 bases; junction bases outside the gene matches: 7. The CDR3 totals 17 residues. Looked up from germline, CDR1 is LGHNA and CDR2 is YSLEER. CDR3 nucleotide sequence: TGCGCCAGCAGCCAATGGACTAGCGGGAGACTGGGCGGGGAGCTGTTTTTT. Amino acid sequence: CASSQWTSGRLGGELFF.

CDR3 loop: CASSKREGRNEQFF. In DNA, the CDR3 is TGTGCCAGCTCTAAACGGGAGGGCCGTAATGAGCAGTTCTTC. The chain links TRBV18 to TRBJ2-1; 8 bases are shared with TRBD2. The CDR3 totals 14 residues. Germline values: CDR1 KGHSH, CDR2 LQKENI. Trimming cost V 6 bases and J 7 bases; bases outside gene matches: 8.

This clone was detected a few times. This chain joins TRBV6-5 and TRBJ1-1, with 8 bases aligning to TRBD1. The CDR3 is made up of 16 amino acids. V shed 2 bases, J shed 2 bases, and the junction held 7 bases outside the gene matches. Germline assignment: CDR1 MNHEY and CDR2 SVGAGI. The CDR3 bases are TGTGCCAGCAGTTACCTATCAGCAGGGGGCAACACTGAAGCTTTCTTT. It yields the protein CASSYLSAGGNTEAFF.

This clone came up once. This chain links TRBV7-6 with TRBJ2-3; D perhaps matches TRBD1 (7 bases). Trimming pared 3 bases from V and 7 bases from J, leaving 26 bases between. The germline CDR1 and CDR2 sequences are SGHVS and FNYEAQ. CDR3 length equals 18 residues. The CDR3 sequence is CASSLGRGDAATPYTQYF. CDR3 coding DNA: TGTGCCAGCAGCTTGGGCAGGGGGGACGCGGCGACTCCTTATACGCAGTATTTT.

The V call is TRBV2, the J call TRBJ2-1, with 12 positions matching TRBD2. The CDR3 is 16 residues long. The V gene end was trimmed by 5 bases and the J gene end by 7 bases; junction bases not matched to a gene: 9. Per the germline V gene, CDR1 is SNHLY and CDR2 is FYNNEI. CDR3 nucleotide sequence: TGTGCCAGCAGTCCGAGAGGACTAGCGGGAAGGAATGAGCAGTTCTTC. Protein: CASSPRGLAGRNEQFF.

The V and J genes are TRBV9 and TRBJ2-2, with a possible D match to TRBD2 (7 bases). Germline V gene sequence: CDR1 SGDLS, CDR2 YYNGEE. The CDR3 length is 15 residues. V was pared by 4 bases and J by 4 bases, with 14 bases between. The CDR3 is CASSPRGGSTGELFF. The CDR3 DNA reads as TGTGCCAGCAGCCCCAGGGGAGGGAGCACCGGGGAGCTGTTTTTT. The full variable domain, completed using reference TRBV9 and TRBJ2-2, is DSGVTQTPKHLITATGQRVTLRCSPRSGDLSVYWYQQSLDQGLQFLIQYYNGEERAKGNILERFSAQQFPDLHSELNLSSLELGDSALYFCASSPRGGSTGELFFGEGSRLTVL.

The chain joins TRBV27 to TRBJ2-1; D is uncertain. The germline gives CDR1 MNHEY, CDR2 SMNVEV (reference sequence). The CDR3 contains 13 residues. V was pared by 6 bases and J by 6 bases, with 12 bases between. CDR3 protein: CASRYSWSNEQFF. DNA for the CDR3: TGTGCCAGCAGGTATAGTTGGAGCAATGAGCAGTTCTTC.

The rearrangement uses TRBV7-8 and TRBJ2-1; D is unresolved. V dropped 5 bases and J dropped 8 bases, with 13 bases sitting between them. The CDR3 consists of 13 residues. Germline CDR1 is SGHVS and CDR2 is FQNEAQ. The CDR3, as DNA: TGTGCCAGCAGCACTTTACTGAGCGATGAGCAGTTCTTC. Translated: CASSTLLSDEQFF. The complete variable domain, with remaining parts taken from reference TRBV7-8 and TRBJ2-1, reads GAGVSQSPRYKVAKRGQDVALRCDPISGHVSLFWYQQALGQGPEFLTYFQNEAQLDKSGLPSDRFFAERPEGSVSTLKIQRTQQEDSAVYLCASSTLLSDEQFFGPGTRLTVL.

The chain employs TRBV4-3 and TRBJ2-6; 9 bases are shared with TRBD2. The CDR3 is 18 amino acids. The V gene's germline CDR1 is LGHNA and CDR2 YSLEER. V lost 4 bases to trimming and J lost 1 base; unmatched junction nucleotides: 8. The CDR3 nucleotides read TGCGCCAGCAGCCGAAGGCTACTAGCGGGTTCTGGGGCCAACGTCCTGACTTTC. Translating it yields CASSRRLLAGSGANVLTF.

By share of the sample, this clone is medium-sized. The J gene is TRBJ1-3, the V gene TRBV10-3; 8 bases map to TRBD1. This CDR3 is built from 14 residues. Trimming took 11 bases from V and 4 from J; bases not matched to a gene: 10. The germline CDR1 and CDR2 sequences are ENHRY and SYGVKD. The CDR3 DNA reads TGTGCCTTGAGGACAGGGATAAGCGGAAACACCATATATTTT. The encoded protein is CALRTGISGNTIYF.

This chain joins TRBV6-1 and TRBJ2-7; TRBD2 might be the D (6 bases). Germline V lookup: CDR1 MNHNS, CDR2 SASEGT. The V end was cut by 9 bases, the J end by 7 bases, with 13 bases between. CDR3 length equals 11 residues. The CDR3 DNA is TGTGCCAGTGACCTCGGGGGAGAGCAGTACTTC. Residues: CASDLGGEQYF.

The genes are TRBV7-6 and TRBJ2-1; 8 bases align to TRBD1. The germline V gene has CDR1 SGHVS and CDR2 FNYEAQ. V gave up 5 bases and J gave up 8 bases; unmatched junction bases: 2. The CDR3 is 12 amino acids. CDR3: CASSLQGDEQFF. The CDR3 DNA reads TGTGCCAGCAGCCTACAGGGGGATGAGCAGTTCTTC.

The chain combines TRBV6-5 with TRBJ2-2; 12 nucleotides align to TRBD2. The germline gives CDR1 MNHEY, CDR2 SVGAGI. This CDR3 region has 16 residues. The ends lost 4 bases at V and 7 bases at J; junction bases unmatched: 7. The CDR3 region is CASSFLTSGRGGELFF. CDR3 nucleotides: TGTGCCAGCAGTTTTTTGACTAGCGGGAGAGGCGGGGAGCTGTTTTTT.

The CDR3 here is CASSEDRGRETQYF. The CDR3 nucleotides are TGTGCCAGCAGTGAAGACAGGGGGCGGGAGACCCAGTACTTC. The chain has TRBV25-1 and TRBJ2-5; TRBD1 aligns across 10 bases. V lost 2 bases and J lost 5; bases outside the gene matches: 2. The germline gives CDR1 MGHDK, CDR2 SYGVNS. CDR3 size: 14 residues.

This rearrangement joins TRBV9 to TRBJ2-4; maybe TRBD2 (7 bases). V lost 4 bases and J 4 bases, leaving 18 bases between the germline ends. This CDR3 region has 16 residues. Germline V gene lookup returns CDR1 SGDLS and CDR2 YYNGEE. The CDR3 loop is CASSPWEGGVKNIQYF. Here the CDR3 DNA reads TGTGCCAGCAGCCCTTGGGAGGGGGGGGTTAAAAACATTCAGTACTTC.

CDR3 amino acids: CASSLRLAGANEQYF. As DNA, the CDR3 is TGTGCCAGCAGTCTCCGACTAGCGGGAGCTAACGAGCAGTACTTC. V is TRBV27 and J is TRBJ2-7; 12 bases line up with TRBD2. The CDR3 extends over 15 amino acids. The J segment lost 5 bases and the V segment lost 5 bases, leaving 7 bases of the junction unmatched. The germline gives CDR1 MNHEY, CDR2 SMNVEV (reference sequence).

This clone was seen more than once but under ten times. V gene TRBV6-5 combines with J gene TRBJ1-2, with a possible D match to TRBD1 (5 bases). V was trimmed by 2 bases and J by 8 bases, leaving 12 bases between them. This CDR3 region has 13 residues. Germline V CDR1 and CDR2: MNHEY, SVGAGI. CDR3 in amino acids: CASSYEGRGGYTF. As DNA, the CDR3 is TGTGCCAGCAGTTACGAGGGGAGGGGAGGCTACACCTTC.

On this clone: The sample carries other DNA sequences with the same CDR3. The V and J genes are TRBV15 and TRBJ1-1; D remains unclear. There are 13 residues in the CDR3. The germline V gene has CDR1 LNHNV and CDR2 YYDKDF (reference sequence). Trimming took 1 base from V and 2 from J, leaving 5 bases between them. The CDR3 sequence is CATSRGQNTEAFF. The DNA for the CDR3 is TGTGCCACCAGCAGAGGACAAAACACTGAAGCTTTCTTT. Looking up the rest from reference TRBV15 and TRBJ1-1 gives the full variable domain: DAMVIQNPRYQVTQFGKPVTLSCSQTLNHNVMYWYQQKSSQAPKLLFHYYDKDFNNEADTPDNFQSRRPNTSFCFLDIRSPGLGDTAMYLCATSRGQNTEAFFGQGTRLTVV.

This clone was seen only once. This rearrangement joins TRBV4-3 to TRBJ2-7; 8 bases fit TRBD2. Germline CDR1 LGHNA, CDR2 YSLEER. CDR3 length equals 18 residues. Trimming removed 0 bases from V and 2 bases from J; junction bases left unmatched: 12. CDR3 sequence (DNA): TGCGCCAGCAGCCAAGACACCCCTAGGTTAGCGGGGCCCTACGAGCAGTACTTC. Encoded protein: CASSQDTPRLAGPYEQYF.

V usage is TRBV28 and J usage is TRBJ2-5; D gene ambiguous. V dropped 3 bases and J dropped 2 bases, with 7 bases sitting between them. CDR3 length equals 13 residues. The germline CDR1 and CDR2 sequences are MDHEN and SYDVKM. The CDR3: CASSLYRQETQYF. For the CDR3, the DNA is TGTGCCAGCAGTTTGTACAGACAAGAGACCCAGTACTTC.